The 4 T cell receptor beta chains below come from one sample, sequenced in a study of cytomegalovirus exposure and HLA in healthy donors. Primers included in the PCR were 60 Vbeta and 13 Jbeta primers. The data were produced by immunoSEQ multiplex PCR, yet TCRdb's version contains in-frame clones alone and is incomplete. The data show approximately 150,000 clones, with around two thirds seen just once and over 9.5% held by the top ten. Material for sequencing was PBMCs. Every receptor here comes from a man aged 25 to 40 in good health and CMV-seropositive.

This clone has a handful of counts. The chain uses TRBV4-1 and TRBJ1-1; D is unresolved. The CDR3 has 15 amino acids. Trimming stripped 1 base from V and 2 bases from J, with 11 bases between. Germline V gene data show CDR1 as MGHRA and CDR2 as YSYEKL. CDR3: CASSQGDTLNTEAFF. CDR3 sequence (DNA): TGCGCCAGCAGCCAAGGAGACACCCTAAACACTGAAGCTTTCTTT.

This rearrangement joins TRBV5-4 to TRBJ2-7; 11 bases agree with TRBD2. The CDR3 consists of 19 residues. CDR1 is SGHNT and CDR2 is YYREEE in the germline V gene (reference sequence). Germline trimming cut 4 bases from V and 4 bases from J; bases unmatched to any gene: 19. CDR3 in DNA: TGTGCCAGCAGCGGATTATTAAGCCCGACTAGCGGGAATTTATACGAGCAGTACTTC. It translates to CASSGLLSPTSGNLYEQYF.

On this clone: At one end, the junction sequence differs from germline, possibly due to a read error. This chain joins TRBV19 and TRBJ2-1; the match to TRBD2 covers 12 bases. The CDR3 consists of 16 residues. Germline lookup yields CDR1 LNHDA and CDR2 SQIVND (reference sequence). CDR3 region: CASSIGPSGRDNEQFF. The CDR3 DNA is TGTGCCAGCAGTATTGGTCCTAGCGGGAGGGACAATGAGCAGTTCTTC. Full variable domain (rest looked up from reference TRBV19 and TRBJ2-1): DGGITQSPKYLFRKEGQNVTLSCEQNLNHDAMYWYRQDPGQGLRLIYYSQIVNDFQKGDIAEGYSVSREKKESFPLTVTSAQKNPTAFYLCASSIGPSGRDNEQFFGPGTRLTVL.

The chain has TRBV30 and TRBJ1-4; 9 nucleotides align to TRBD1. Germline CDR1 reads GTSNPN; CDR2 reads SVGIG (reference sequence). V was clipped by 6 bases and J by 8 bases; unmatched bases: 4. The CDR3 runs 12 residues. CDR3 protein: CACGQGKEKLFF. In DNA, the CDR3 is TGTGCCTGTGGACAGGGGAAAGAAAAACTGTTTTTT.